These 8 T cell receptor beta chains originate from one sample sequenced in a study of cytomegalovirus exposure and HLA in healthy donors. Both 60 Vbeta primers and 13 Jbeta primers went into the PCR. Generated by immunoSEQ multiplex PCR, the TCRdb table keeps only in-frame clones and is missing some. Among roughly 200,000 clones listed, about four fifths were seen once. Input material: PBMCs. The receptors were gathered from a man in his forties in good health and CMV-seropositive.

The rearrangement links TRBV9 to TRBJ2-3; a possible D gene is TRBD1 (7 bases). The V and J ends lost 4 bases and 2 bases respectively, with 17 bases between them. This CDR3 comprises 16 residues. Germline CDR1 SGDLS, CDR2 YYNGEE. CDR3 in amino acids: CASSPRTGGDTDTQYF. DNA for the CDR3: TGTGCCAGCAGCCCAAGGACAGGAGGGGACACAGATACGCAGTATTTT.

This sequence joins TRBV27 and TRBJ2-1; 8 nucleotides agree with TRBD2. This CDR3 is 15 amino acids long. The germline V gene has CDR1 MNHEY and CDR2 SMNVEV (reference sequence). V shed 4 bases and J 8 bases; nucleotides not matched to a gene: 10. CDR3 nucleotides: TGTGCCAGCAGTTATGGGACTAGGATGGGGGATGAGCAGTTCTTC. It encodes CASSYGTRMGDEQFF.

This chain links TRBV20-1 with TRBJ2-5; D not resolved. The CDR3 has 11 amino acids. Looked up from germline, CDR1 is DFQATT and CDR2 is SNEGSKA (reference sequence). V was cut by 6 bases and J by 5 bases, with 10 bases left in between. The CDR3 sequence is CSAPWRETQYF. In DNA, the CDR3 is TGCAGTGCCCCTTGGCGGGAGACCCAGTACTTC.

This clone turned up a few times. The V gene is TRBV9, the J gene TRBJ2-7; TRBD1 might be the D (6 bases). CDR1 SGDLS and CDR2 YYNGEE come from the germline V gene. The CDR3 consists of 12 residues. The V and J ends lost 4 bases and 6 bases respectively, with 11 bases between them. CDR3 in amino acids: CASSPQGTEQYF. The CDR3, as DNA: TGTGCCAGCAGCCCACAGGGTACCGAGCAGTACTTC.

The CDR3 coding sequence is TGTGCCAGCACCCCGCGGGGATTAAGGGAGACCCAGTACTTC. Encoded protein: CASTPRGLRETQYF. The chain links TRBV7-9 to TRBJ2-5; D might be TRBD2 (6 bases). Germline values: CDR1 SEHNR, CDR2 FQNEAQ (reference sequence). Between the trimmed V and J ends, which lost 7 bases and 5 bases, there was a span of 17 bases. The CDR3 is made up of 14 amino acids.

This rearrangement joins TRBV7-6 to TRBJ2-7; the match to TRBD2 covers 11 bases. The V gene end was trimmed by 1 base and the J gene end by 4 bases; junction bases not matched to a gene: 3. The CDR3 loop spans 15 amino acids. CDR1 is SGHVS and CDR2 is FNYEAQ in the germline V gene. The CDR3 DNA follows: TGTGCCAGCAGCTTAGAGGCTAGCGGGAGGTACGAGCAGTACTTC. This translates into CASSLEASGRYEQYF.

This chain joins TRBV5-6 and TRBJ2-5; TRBD2 aligns across 9 bases. Germline V gives CDR1 SGHDT, CDR2 YYEEEE. J was trimmed by 4 bases and V by 4 bases; bases with no gene match: 5. The length of the CDR3 is 14 residues. The CDR3 protein is CASSRSGRRETQYF. The DNA of the CDR3 is TGTGCCAGCAGCCGCAGCGGGAGGCGAGAGACCCAGTACTTC.

This chain links TRBV28 with TRBJ1-2; weak D call: TRBD1 (6 bases). Germline CDR1 MDHEN, CDR2 SYDVKM. Trimming left V 1 base short and J 1 base short, with 13 bases between. The length of the CDR3 is 16 residues. This chain's CDR3 is CASSLFRGANNYGYTF. The CDR3 DNA is TGTGCCAGCAGTTTATTTCGGGGGGCCAATAACTATGGCTACACCTTC.